The T cell receptor (beta chain) described here comes from a study of OX40 agonist ivuxolimab in advanced cancers. Whole-study context: It was ivuxolimab, an agonistic anti-OX40 (CD134) antibody, that patients were treated with. At 75% to 90% male, the cohort had a mean age of approximately 64 years, ranging from about 23 to 79. A partial response was reached by three patients: one with hepatocellular carcinoma and two with cutaneous melanoma.

CDR1 LNHDA and CDR2 SQIVND come from the germline V gene (reference sequence). This CDR3 comprises 12 residues. The germline V and J ends were trimmed by 2 bases and 5 bases, with 7 bases remaining between them. In the case of this clone: Its specificity is unknown.

Sequenced by immunoSEQ multiplex PCR; TCRdb stores in-frame clones only, minus some. Among tens of thousands of clones listed, around 90% were seen once. General observations from the study: Antigens targeted by the expanded peripheral T cells were not determined.

This receptor was taken from an adult with an advanced solid tumor such as melanoma, head and neck, liver or kidney cancer. The rearrangement joins TRBV19 to TRBJ2-7, with D possibly TRBD2 on 5 matching bases. Source: CD4+ or CD8+ T cells sorted from blood, taken in a trial of the OX40 agonist ivuxolimab. The CDR3 here is CASSINGNEQYF. In nucleotides, the CDR3 is TGTGCCAGTAGTATAAACGGGAACGAGCAGTACTTC.